The clone carrying this T cell receptor (beta chain) was observed a handful of times. Its antigen is unknown. The source of the sample is a study of post-analysis software for immune sequencing data. About the research overall: Secondary progressive, relapsing-remitting and progressive-relapsing multiple sclerosis were among the included disease courses. Study-wide points: Co-batched samples clustered tightly together by F measure. Patients showed TRBV5-6, TRBV5-1 and TRBV20-1 among five TRBV segments more frequent than in controls.

Unique molecular identifiers were present in the TCR beta cDNA libraries. cDNA molecules numbering about 480,000 came from around 1 to 10 million T cells. TCRdb itself ran the PCR reads through MiXCR, one entry per CDR3 protein. The data hold fewer than 550,000 distinct CDR3 sequences, with approximately 34% observed a single time. CDR1 and CDR2 from the germline V gene are SGHTA and FQGNSA. V was cut by 5 bases and J by 5 bases, with 13 bases left in between. CDR3 length equals 14 residues. The sequence came from a girl between 2 and 17 years old with multiple sclerosis. Sample: blood. The chain uses TRBV7-2 and TRBJ2-4, with a tentative D call TRBD1 (6 bases). CDR3 amino acids: CASSDGTHQNIQYF. The CDR3 nucleotides are TGTGCCAGCAGCGACGGGACACACCAAAACATTCAGTACTTC.